The sequence of this T cell receptor beta chain was determined in a study of CD8 T cells in Susac syndrome. RNA in amounts of about 0.45 to 1 ug was reverse transcribed with random hexamers. It was immunoSEQ multiplex PCR that amplified TCR beta CDR3 across 54 Vbeta and 13 Jbeta. TCRdb re-derived calls from the immunoSEQ multiplex PCR reads in MiXCR, one entry per CDR3 protein. The sample has some 99,000 distinct CDR3 sequences, 95% to 98% seen once. J lost 3 bases, V lost 5 bases, and 8 bases had no gene match. CDR1 is SGHTA, CDR2 FQGTGA, per germline. CDR3 length: 15 amino acids. The V call is TRBV7-3, the J call TRBJ2-5, with 8 bases matching TRBD1. The specimen was CD4+ T cells from PBMCs. This clonotype was sampled from a human donor in good health. The CDR3 spells CASSGGGQGEETQYF. The CDR3 bases are TGTGCCAGCAGCGGGGGCGGACAGGGTGAAGAGACCCAGTACTTC. Based on the CDR3 plus reference TRBV7-3 and TRBJ2-5, the full variable domain is GAGVSQTPSNKVTEKGKYVELRCDPISGHTALYWYRQSLGQGPEFLIYFQGTGAADDSGLPNDRFFAVRPEGSVSTLKIQRTERGDSAVYLCASSGGGQGEETQYFGPGTRLLVL.